A single sample gave rise to the 25 T cell receptor beta chains below, sequenced in a study of T cells in Graves' hyperthyroidism and ophthalmopathy. TCR beta CDR3 regions were amplified from RNA. Researchers ran a first-round RT-PCR on the TCR CDR3 using the HTBI primer set. TCRdb re-called the multiplex PCR reads with MiXCR, one entry per CDR3 protein. The sample contains hundreds of thousands of distinct CDR3 sequences, around 42% of which appear only once. The specimen sequenced was peripheral blood or thyroid tissue (not recorded which). These receptor sequences come from a woman under 30 with Graves' hyperthyroidism.

The rearrangement joins TRBV7-9 to TRBJ2-6; D remains unclear. The V and J ends lost 1 base and 3 bases respectively, with 7 bases between them. Germline CDR1 is SEHNR and CDR2 is FQNEAQ (reference sequence). The length of the CDR3 is 15 residues. CDR3 sequence (DNA): TGTGCCAGCAGCTTAGGGCGCGGTGGGGCCAACGTCCTGACTTTC. Its protein product is CASSLGRGGANVLTF.

At least ten counts were recorded for this clonotype. This chain connects TRBV20-1 to TRBJ1-6; D is perhaps TRBD1 (6 bases). This CDR3 is 13 amino acids long. Trimming cost V 1 base and J 8 bases, with 9 bases left between them. Germline CDR1 is DFQATT and CDR2 is SNEGSKA (reference sequence). In DNA, the CDR3 is TGCAGTGCTAGAGGGGACATGGATTCACCCCTCCACTTT. Its translation: CSARGDMDSPLHF.

This clonotype was counted many times. The rearrangement joins TRBV12-3 or TRBV12-4 to TRBJ2-7; maybe TRBD2 (6 bases). The CDR3 is 12 residues long. V was cut by 2 bases and J by 4 bases, with 6 bases left in between. The CDR3 reads CASSLREYEQYF. In DNA, the CDR3 is TGTGCCAGCAGTTTACGGGAGTACGAGCAGTACTTC.

This chain uses TRBV19 with TRBJ1-1; D ambiguous. The CDR3 extends over 14 amino acids. CDR1 is LNHDA, CDR2 SQIVND, per germline (reference sequence). The V gene lost 5 bases and the J gene lost 3 bases, with 13 bases spanning the gap. The CDR3 region is CASSPLAIYTEAFF. In nucleotides, the CDR3 is TGTGCCAGTAGTCCCCTCGCAATCTACACTGAAGCTTTCTTT. The whole variable domain, remainder taken from reference TRBV19 and TRBJ1-1, is DGGITQSPKYLFRKEGQNVTLSCEQNLNHDAMYWYRQDPGQGLRLIYYSQIVNDFQKGDIAEGYSVSREKKESFPLTVTSAQKNPTAFYLCASSPLAIYTEAFFGQGTRLTVV.

This clonotype occurred a few times. The V call is TRBV29-1, the J call TRBJ2-5, with TRBD2 matching over 8 bases. Germline V gene sequence: CDR1 SQVTM, CDR2 ANQGSEA. CDR3 length: 14 residues. The J segment lost 1 base and the V segment lost 4 bases, leaving 5 bases of the junction unmatched. The CDR3 sequence is CSVGGSGIQETQYF. The CDR3 nucleotides are TGCAGCGTTGGGGGTAGCGGGATCCAAGAGACCCAGTACTTC. The full variable domain, in which reference TRBV29-1 and TRBJ2-5 provide the parts outside the CDR3, is SAVISQKPSRDICQRGTSLTIQCQVDSQVTMMFWYRQQPGQSLTLIATANQGSEATYESGFVIDKFPISRPNLTFSTLTVSNMSPEDSSIYLCSVGGSGIQETQYFGPGTRLLVL.

The chain employs TRBV7-6 and TRBJ1-4; no definite D call. The CDR3 extends over 16 amino acids. Trimming left V 1 base short and J 0 bases short, with 9 bases between. Germline V gene data show CDR1 as SGHVS and CDR2 as FNYEAQ. The CDR3 DNA sequence: TGTGCCAGCAGCTTAGTTCCGATTGCAACTAATGAAAAACTGTTTTTT. Its translation: CASSLVPIATNEKLFF.

The rearrangement links TRBV19 to TRBJ2-7; 10 nucleotides line up with TRBD1. This CDR3 has 17 residues. Germline loops: CDR1 LNHDA, CDR2 SQIVND (reference sequence). Losses at the gene ends were 2 bases for V and 5 bases for J; bases not matched to a gene: 12. The CDR3 region is CASSIWPSGTGADEQYF. The CDR3 DNA follows: TGTGCCAGTAGTATATGGCCCTCCGGGACAGGGGCCGACGAGCAGTACTTC.

This clonotype came up a few times. At one end the junction does not follow the germline gene, possibly because of a read error. The rearrangement links TRBV29-1 to TRBJ2-5, with TRBD2 matching over 10 bases. The CDR3 runs 14 residues. Germline-derived CDR1 and CDR2 are SQVTM and ANQGSEA. CDR3 in amino acids: CAWSGLAVQETQYF. CDR3 DNA sequence: TGTGCCTGGAGTGGACTAGCGGTTCAAGAGACCCAGTACTTC. Using reference TRBV29-1 and TRBJ2-5 for the parts outside the CDR3, the full variable domain is SAVISQKPSRDICQRGTSLTIQCQVDSQVTMMFWYRQQPGQSLTLIATANQGSEATYESGFVIDKFPISRPNLTFSTLTVSNMSPEDSSIYLCAWSGLAVQETQYFGPGTRLLVL.

The J gene is TRBJ2-7, the V gene TRBV2; D remains unclear. Germline V gives CDR1 SNHLY, CDR2 FYNNEI. The CDR3 extends over 15 amino acids. V gave up 2 bases and J gave up 4 bases, with 15 bases separating them. The CDR3 bases are TGTGCCAGCAGTGAACGTAGAGCCAGGCCTTACGAGCAGTACTTC. It specifies CASSERRARPYEQYF. The entire variable domain, with the rest obtained from reference TRBV2 and TRBJ2-7, is as follows: EPEVTQTPSHQVTQMGQEVILRCVPISNHLYFYWYRQILGQKVEFLVSFYNNEISEKSEIFDDQFSVERPDGSNFTLKIRSTKLEDSAMYFCASSERRARPYEQYFGPGTRLTVT.

In regard to this clonotype: This is likely a read error, given that the CDR3 carries no conserved phenylalanine or tryptophan at its end. No DNA is shown, since the ends of the CDR3 on it are uncertain; the CDR3 is the one TCRdb lists. This chain joins TRBV4-3 and TRBJ2-6; the table assigns TRBD2, which was not confirmed against the DNA. Germline CDR1 is LGHNA and CDR2 is YSLEER. The CDR3 contains 10 residues when both ends are counted. CDR3 region: CASSQDLPSA.

The V and J genes are TRBV7-8 and TRBJ2-5; D may be TRBD2 (5 bases). Germline CDR1 reads SGHVS; CDR2 reads FQNEAQ. Trimming left V 5 bases short and J 4 bases short, with 8 bases between. The CDR3 sequence is 12 residues long. CDR3 residues: CASSQRVETQYF. In DNA form, the CDR3 reads TGTGCCAGCAGCCAGAGGGTAGAGACCCAGTACTTC. Full variable domain (rest looked up from reference TRBV7-8 and TRBJ2-5): GAGVSQSPRYKVAKRGQDVALRCDPISGHVSLFWYQQALGQGPEFLTYFQNEAQLDKSGLPSDRFFAERPEGSVSTLKIQRTQQEDSAVYLCASSQRVETQYFGPGTRLLVL.

This clonotype has ten or more counts. The chain uses TRBV29-1 and TRBJ1-1; D remains ambiguous. Germline V gene data show CDR1 as SQVTM and CDR2 as ANQGSEA. CDR3 length: 12 amino acids. V lost 6 bases to trimming and J lost 1 base, with 9 bases between them. The CDR3 loop reads CSVIGSNTEAFF. Here the CDR3 DNA reads TGCAGCGTGATCGGGTCGAACACTGAAGCTTTCTTT.

Worth noting for this clonotype: Relative to the germline gene, one junction end is altered; a read error may explain this. The rearrangement links TRBV25-1 to TRBJ2-5; D is unresolved. The CDR3 contains 12 residues. Germline V CDR1 and CDR2: MGHDK, SYGVNS. CDR3 in DNA: TGTACCAGCAGAGATTCCGGAGAGACCCAGTACTTC. It translates to CTSRDSGETQYF. Variable domain in full (rest from reference TRBV25-1 and TRBJ2-5): EADIYQTPRYLVIGTGKKITLECSQTMGHDKMYWYQQDPGMELHLIHYSYGVNSTEKGDLSSESTVSRIRTEHFPLTLESARPSHTSQYLCTSRDSGETQYFGPGTRLLVL.

This chain connects TRBV24-1 to TRBJ2-5, with TRBD1 matching over 7 bases. V lost 3 bases to trimming and J lost 3 bases; unmatched junction nucleotides: 9. Germline loops: CDR1 KGHDR, CDR2 SFDVKD. The length of the CDR3 is 16 residues. The CDR3 coding sequence is TGTGCCACCAGTGATCCAGGGAAACAGGGGAAAGAGACCCAGTACTTC. This sequence encodes CATSDPGKQGKETQYF.

With regard to this clonotype: A much bigger clone sits one base away, suggesting this may be a read error. The chain links TRBV29-1 to TRBJ1-1; D is ambiguous. Germline lookup yields CDR1 SQVTM and CDR2 ANQGSEA. V was cut by 7 bases and J by 1 base, with 13 bases left in between. There are 13 residues in the CDR3. CDR3 nucleotides: TGCAGCGCTGTCCGGCAGACGAACACTGAAGCTTTCTTT. Its protein product is CSAVRQTNTEAFF.

V and J are TRBV5-6 and TRBJ1-5; D call uncertain. With 1 base removed from V and 7 bases from J, the gap between germline ends came to 15 bases. Germline V gene data show CDR1 as SGHDT and CDR2 as YYEEEE. This CDR3 comprises 15 residues. CDR3 nucleotide sequence: TGTGCCAGCAGCTTGACGGGGATGGGGATACAGCCCCAGCATTTT. The encoded protein is CASSLTGMGIQPQHF. The entire variable domain, with the rest obtained from reference TRBV5-6 and TRBJ1-5, is as follows: DAGVTQSPTHLIKTRGQQVTLRCSPKSGHDTVSWYQQALGQGPQFIFQYYEEEERQRGNFPDRFSGHQFPNYSSELNVNALLLGDSALYLCASSLTGMGIQPQHFGDGTRLSIL.

The J gene is TRBJ1-2, the V gene TRBV29-1; 8 nucleotides match TRBD1. Looked up from germline, CDR1 is SQVTM and CDR2 is ANQGSEA. The length of the CDR3 is 12 residues. V gave up 3 bases and J gave up 6 bases; unmatched junction bases: 3. The CDR3 reads CSVEDRVNGYTF. The DNA of the CDR3 is TGCAGCGTTGAGGACAGGGTTAATGGCTACACCTTC.

In this sample, this clonotype turned up many times. The chain uses TRBV7-9 and TRBJ1-4; possible D gene TRBD1, 5 bases. The CDR3 covers 14 residues. V gave up 5 bases and J gave up 7 bases, with 14 bases separating them. Germline-derived CDR1 and CDR2 are SEHNR and FQNEAQ (reference sequence). This CDR3 reads CASSPGTAIEKLFF. CDR3 nucleotides: TGTGCCAGCAGCCCCGGGACGGCTATTGAAAAACTGTTTTTT.

Written as DNA, the CDR3 is TGCAGCGTGGTGACAGGGCCCCAGCATTTT. Its protein product is CSVVTGPQHF. The chain is built from TRBV29-1 and TRBJ1-5, with a weak D call TRBD1 (6 bases). Trimming took 6 bases from V and 9 from J, leaving 9 bases between them. The CDR3 length is 10 residues. Per the germline V gene, CDR1 is SQVTM and CDR2 is ANQGSEA.

Remarks on this clonotype: The junction shows a germline mismatch at one end, possibly a read error. The gene calls are TRBV7-9 and TRBJ2-5; tentative D call: TRBD1 (6 bases). Germline CDR1 SEHNR, CDR2 FQNEAQ (reference sequence). This CDR3 spans 16 amino acids. The CDR3 region has the DNA TGCGCCAGCAGCTTCCCACAGGGAAAAAGTCAAGAGACCCAGTACTTC. Translated, it gives CASSFPQGKSQETQYF. The full variable domain, with the rest looked up from reference TRBV7-9 and TRBJ2-5, is DTGVSQNPRHKITKRGQNVTFRCDPISEHNRLYWYRQTLGQGPEFLTYFQNEAQLEKSRLLSDRFSAERPKGSFSTLEIQRTEQGDSAMYLCASSFPQGKSQETQYFGPGTRLLVL.

The sample holds one count of this clonotype. The chain employs TRBV6-9 and TRBJ1-5; D is unresolved. V dropped 5 bases and J dropped 3 bases, with 14 bases sitting between them. The V gene's germline CDR1 is MNHGY and CDR2 SVAAGI. The length of the CDR3 is 15 residues. CDR3 nucleotide sequence: TGTGCCAGCAGTGTTATAAAGGGTCCCAATCAGCCCCAGCATTTT. It specifies CASSVIKGPNQPQHF.

The rearrangement joins TRBV24-1 to TRBJ2-7, with D possibly TRBD2 on 6 matching bases. TRBJ2-5 explains the end of the DNA better; the J call may be wrong. This CDR3 is built from 15 residues. Looked up from germline, CDR1 is KGHDR and CDR2 is SFDVKD. The CDR3 spells CATRGGGAGRETQYF. CDR3 coding DNA: TGTGCCACCAGGGGCGGAGGGGCGGGAAGAGAGACCCAGTACTTC.

The chain couples TRBV7-9 to TRBJ2-5; weak D call: TRBD1 (5 bases). CDR3 length: 15 residues. Germline V gene lookup returns CDR1 SEHNR and CDR2 FQNEAQ (reference sequence). Trimming removed 5 bases at V and 4 bases at J, with 17 bases between. For the CDR3, the DNA is TGTGCCAGCAGCCCGACAAGAGCTAGGGGAGAGACCCAGTACTTC. Residues: CASSPTRARGETQYF.

This clonotype occurred many times. V and J are TRBV29-1 and TRBJ1-2; 7 nucleotides line up with TRBD1. The V segment lost 7 bases and the J segment 7 bases; nucleotides outside the gene matches: 9. CDR1 SQVTM and CDR2 ANQGSEA come from the germline V gene. The CDR3 loop spans 12 amino acids. Here the CDR3 reads CSADRDSGGYTF. CDR3 bases: TGCAGCGCCGACAGGGATTCCGGTGGCTACACCTTC.

In this sample, this clonotype turned up many times. The V gene is TRBV2, the J gene TRBJ2-7; D not resolved. The germline V gene has CDR1 SNHLY and CDR2 FYNNEI. The CDR3 runs to 14 residues. Trimming stripped 5 bases from V and 4 bases from J, with 15 bases between. CDR3 DNA sequence: TGTGCCAGCAGTTTTACGCAGGACCTGTACGAGCAGTACTTC. Residues: CASSFTQDLYEQYF.